This is a list of T cell receptor beta chains from one sample in a study of cytomegalovirus exposure and HLA in healthy donors. The data were produced by immunoSEQ multiplex PCR, yet TCRdb's version contains in-frame clones alone and is incomplete. The repertoire includes about 140,000 clones, around 80% of them detected once, and around 3.2% sits in the top ten. Input material: PBMCs. The receptors stem from a man aged 40-49 years in good health and CMV-seronegative. The CDR3 runs from the conserved cysteine through the conserved F or W. D genes are given only for firm matches. The size field is filled for only some rows; it gives once, few, many or a size class.

V	D	J	size	CDR3	DNA
TRBV5-1	TRBD1	TRBJ2-7	NA	CASSPLGQDYEQYF	TGCGCCAGCAGCCCTCTGGGACAGGACTACGAGCAGTACTTC
TRBV7-3	NA	TRBJ2-7	NA	CASSWGDGVF	TGTGCCAGCAGCTGGGGGGATGGGGTTTTC
TRBV18	TRBD1	TRBJ1-5	once	CASADDRDQPQHF	TGTGCCAGCGCAGACGACAGGGATCAGCCCCAGCATTTT
TRBV9	TRBD2	TRBJ2-3	NA	CASSVGLAASTDTQYF	TGTGCCAGCAGCGTAGGACTAGCGGCTAGCACAGATACGCAGTATTTT
TRBV5-6	NA	TRBJ1-6	NA	CASSQRGKGRGSPLHF	TGTGCCAGCAGCCAAAGGGGTAAAGGGAGGGGTTCACCCCTCCACTTT
TRBV5-1	TRBD1	TRBJ2-7	few	CASKGTGYYEQYF	TGCGCCAGCAAGGGGACAGGCTACTACGAGCAGTACTTC
TRBV6-1	NA	TRBJ1-5	NA	CASMIRQSNQPQHF	TGTGCCAGCATGATCAGACAGAGCAATCAGCCCCAGCATTTT
TRBV7-2	TRBD1	TRBJ1-2	NA	CASSTRQGEDGYTF	TGTGCCAGCAGCACCCGACAGGGTGAAGATGGCTACACCTTC
TRBV5-6	TRBD1	TRBJ2-3	NA	CASSLGTADTQYF	TGTGCCAGCAGCTTAGGGACAGCAGATACGCAGTATTTT
TRBV19	NA	TRBJ1-5	NA	CASRAWGGNQPQHF	TGTGCCAGTAGAGCTTGGGGGGGCAATCAGCCCCAGCATTTT
TRBV19	TRBD1	TRBJ2-7	once	CASSMIGDTGDYEQYF	TGTGCCAGTAGTATGATAGGGGACACAGGGGACTACGAGCAGTACTTC
TRBV7-3	TRBD2	TRBJ2-1	NA	CASSRTSGGATEQFF	TGTGCCAGCAGCCGGACTAGCGGGGGGGCCACTGAGCAGTTCTTC
TRBV10-3	TRBD2	TRBJ2-1	NA	CAIRGEPKAGGGEQFF	TGTGCCATCAGAGGAGAGCCTAAAGCGGGGGGAGGTGAGCAGTTCTTC
TRBV6-5	TRBD1	TRBJ2-7	NA	CASSYSGTGFHEQYF	TGTGCCAGCAGTTACTCGGGGACAGGGTTCCACGAGCAGTACTTC
TRBV2	TRBD2	TRBJ2-7	NA	CASSRRLAGDSYEQYF	TGTGCCAGCAGTCGACGACTAGCGGGGGACTCCTACGAGCAGTACTTC
TRBV27	TRBD1	TRBJ2-7	few	CASSSIQGALVGEQYF	TGTGCCAGCAGTTCAATACAGGGGGCCCTCGTAGGGGAGCAGTACTTC
TRBV6-6	NA	TRBJ1-5	NA	CASSYGQTHQPQHF	TGTGCCAGCAGTTACGGACAGACCCATCAGCCCCAGCATTTT
TRBV10-3	NA	TRBJ2-4	NA	CAISESGDPLAKNIQYF	TGTGCCATCAGTGAGTCCGGGGATCCCCTAGCCAAAAACATTCAGTACTTC
TRBV19	TRBD1	TRBJ1-1	NA	CASSRDRAKNTEAFF	TGTGCCAGTAGCCGGGACAGGGCAAAGAACACTGAAGCTTTCTTT
TRBV30	NA	TRBJ2-7	NA	CAWSGGGGGSYEQYF	TGTGCCTGGAGTGGGGGGGGCGGTGGGTCCTACGAGCAGTACTTC
TRBV29-1	NA	TRBJ1-2	NA	CSVLGHLRTNYGYTF	TGCAGCGTCTTGGGACACTTAAGGACTAACTATGGCTACACCTTC
TRBV9	NA	TRBJ2-7	NA	CASSVGGGTYEQYF	TGTGCCAGCAGCGTAGGTGGGGGCACCTACGAGCAGTACTTC
TRBV5-1	NA	TRBJ2-6	once	CASSLGRDSGANVLTF	TGCGCCAGCAGCCTGGGCCGGGACTCTGGGGCCAACGTCCTGACTTTC
TRBV6-1	NA	TRBJ1-1	NA	CASSEGEGSGVNTEAFF	TGTGCCAGCAGTGAGGGGGAGGGCAGCGGGGTGAACACTGAAGCTTTCTTT
TRBV7-8	NA	TRBJ1-1	NA	CASSFQGSAEAFF	TGTGCCAGCAGCTTCCAGGGATCCGCTGAAGCTTTCTTT
TRBV28	NA	TRBJ1-1	NA	CASSSPGLQNTEAFF	TGTGCCAGCAGTTCCCCCGGACTTCAGAACACTGAAGCTTTCTTT
TRBV7-2	NA	TRBJ2-5	NA	CASSLVGPEDTQYF	TGTGCCAGCAGCTTAGTGGGGCCTGAAGATACCCAGTACTTC
TRBV27	TRBD1	TRBJ1-5	once	CASSFGQGEQPQHF	TGTGCCAGCAGTTTCGGACAGGGAGAACAGCCCCAGCATTTT
TRBV9	NA	TRBJ1-2	NA	CASSEGVTKEVYGYTF	TGTGCCAGCAGCGAAGGAGTTACAAAGGAGGTCTATGGCTACACCTTC
TRBV10-3	NA	TRBJ2-3	NA	CAISEHQGFTDTQYF	TGTGCCATCAGTGAACACCAGGGGTTCACAGATACGCAGTATTTT
TRBV6-1	NA	TRBJ1-1	NA	CASRGSRRLNTEAFF	TGTGCCAGCAGGGGGAGCAGGAGACTGAACACTGAAGCTTTCTTT
TRBV6-6	TRBD1	TRBJ2-7	NA	CASSVGQGAYEQYF	TGTGCCAGCAGTGTCGGACAGGGGGCCTACGAGCAGTACTTC
TRBV27	NA	TRBJ2-2	NA	CASSFRLRGGNTGELFF	TGTGCCAGCAGTTTCCGACTGAGAGGGGGGAACACCGGGGAGCTGTTTTTT